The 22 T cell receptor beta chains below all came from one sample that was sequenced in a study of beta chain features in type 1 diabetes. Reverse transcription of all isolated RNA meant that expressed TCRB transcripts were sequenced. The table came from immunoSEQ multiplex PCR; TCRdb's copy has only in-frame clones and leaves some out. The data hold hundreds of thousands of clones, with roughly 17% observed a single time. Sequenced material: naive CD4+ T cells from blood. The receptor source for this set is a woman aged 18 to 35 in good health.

The CDR3 protein is CASSERTGYIGTEAFF. The CDR3 DNA follows: TGTGCCAGCAGTGAAAGGACAGGGTATATCGGCACTGAAGCTTTCTTT. The chain links TRBV2 to TRBJ1-1; 8 bases are a match to TRBD1. The CDR3 sequence is 16 residues long. The trim removed 2 bases at V and 4 bases at J, leaving 9 bases unmatched. Germline CDR1 is SNHLY and CDR2 is FYNNEI. The whole variable domain, filled in from reference TRBV2 and TRBJ1-1, reads EPEVTQTPSHQVTQMGQEVILRCVPISNHLYFYWYRQILGQKVEFLVSFYNNEISEKSEIFDDQFSVERPDGSNFTLKIRSTKLEDSAMYFCASSERTGYIGTEAFFGQGTRLTVV.

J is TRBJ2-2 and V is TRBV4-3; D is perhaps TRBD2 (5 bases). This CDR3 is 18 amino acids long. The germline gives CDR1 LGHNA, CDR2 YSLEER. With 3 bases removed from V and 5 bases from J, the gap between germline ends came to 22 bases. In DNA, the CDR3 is TGCGCCAGCAGCCACGTCCGGGGTAGAGTAGTTGGAACCGGGGAGCTGTTTTTT. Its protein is CASSHVRGRVVGTGELFF.

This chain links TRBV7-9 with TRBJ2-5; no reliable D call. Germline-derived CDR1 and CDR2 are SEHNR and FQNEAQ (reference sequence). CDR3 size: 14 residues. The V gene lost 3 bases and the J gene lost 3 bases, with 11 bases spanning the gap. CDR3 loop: CASSFLAMKETQYF. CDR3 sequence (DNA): TGTGCCAGCAGCTTTCTGGCAATGAAAGAGACCCAGTACTTC.

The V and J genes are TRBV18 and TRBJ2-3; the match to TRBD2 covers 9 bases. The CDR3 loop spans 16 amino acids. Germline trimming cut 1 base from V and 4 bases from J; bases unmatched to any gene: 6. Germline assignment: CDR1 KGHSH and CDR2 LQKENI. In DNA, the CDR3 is TGTGCCAGCTCACCACAAGCTAGCGGGACGTCAGATACGCAGTATTTT. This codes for CASSPQASGTSDTQYF.

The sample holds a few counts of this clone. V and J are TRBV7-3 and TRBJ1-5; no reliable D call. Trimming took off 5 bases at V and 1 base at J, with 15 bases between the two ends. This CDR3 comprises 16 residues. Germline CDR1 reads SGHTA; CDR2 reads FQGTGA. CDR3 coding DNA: TGTGCCAGCAGCCGTCGGGCAGATCAGAGCAATCAGCCCCAGCATTTT. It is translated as CASSRRADQSNQPQHF. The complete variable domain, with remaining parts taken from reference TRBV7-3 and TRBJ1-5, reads GAGVSQTPSNKVTEKGKYVELRCDPISGHTALYWYRQSLGQGPEFLIYFQGTGAADDSGLPNDRFFAVRPEGSVSTLKIQRTERGDSAVYLCASSRRADQSNQPQHFGDGTRLSIL.

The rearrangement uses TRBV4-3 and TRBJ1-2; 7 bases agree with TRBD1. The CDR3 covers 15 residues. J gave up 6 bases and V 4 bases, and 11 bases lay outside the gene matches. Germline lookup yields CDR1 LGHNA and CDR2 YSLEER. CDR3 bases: TGCGCCAGCAGCCGGAGCCGGGTAGGGGGCGATGGCTACACCTTC. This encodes CASSRSRVGGDGYTF.

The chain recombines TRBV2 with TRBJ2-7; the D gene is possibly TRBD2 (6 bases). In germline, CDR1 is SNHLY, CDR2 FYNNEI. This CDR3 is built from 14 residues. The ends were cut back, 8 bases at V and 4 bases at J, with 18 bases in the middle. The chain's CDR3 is CASASLLEGYEQYF. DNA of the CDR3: TGTGCCAGCGCTTCCTTGTTGGAGGGGTACGAGCAGTACTTC.

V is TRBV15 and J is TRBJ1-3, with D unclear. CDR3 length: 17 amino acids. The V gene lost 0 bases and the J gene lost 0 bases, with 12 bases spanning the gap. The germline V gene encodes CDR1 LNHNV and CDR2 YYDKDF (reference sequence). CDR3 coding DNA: TGTGCCACCAGCAGAGATCAAGTGACACGCTCTGGAAACACCATATATTTT. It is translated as CATSRDQVTRSGNTIYF.

CDR3 bases: TGTGCCAGCTCACCAGACGAGGGCTCAACTGAAAAACTGTTTTTT. This encodes CASSPDEGSTEKLFF. This chain connects TRBV18 to TRBJ1-4; D ambiguous. The germline V and J ends were trimmed by 2 bases and 7 bases, with 14 bases remaining between them. Germline CDR1 and CDR2: KGHSH and LQKENI. The CDR3 consists of 15 residues.

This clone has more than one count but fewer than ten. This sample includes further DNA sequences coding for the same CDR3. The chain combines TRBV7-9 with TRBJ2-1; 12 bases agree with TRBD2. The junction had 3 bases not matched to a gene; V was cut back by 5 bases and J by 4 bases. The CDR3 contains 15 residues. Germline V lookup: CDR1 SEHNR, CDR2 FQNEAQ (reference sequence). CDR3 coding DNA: TGTGCCAGCAGCAGACTAGCGGGAGCTTACAATGAGCAGTTCTTC. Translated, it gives CASSRLAGAYNEQFF.

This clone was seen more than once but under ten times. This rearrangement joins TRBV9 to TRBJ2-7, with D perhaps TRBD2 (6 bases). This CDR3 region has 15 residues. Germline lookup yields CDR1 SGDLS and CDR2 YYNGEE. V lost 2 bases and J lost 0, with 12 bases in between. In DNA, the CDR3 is TGTGCCAGCAGCGTCGGAGGGAGTCACTCCTACGAGCAGTACTTC. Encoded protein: CASSVGGSHSYEQYF.

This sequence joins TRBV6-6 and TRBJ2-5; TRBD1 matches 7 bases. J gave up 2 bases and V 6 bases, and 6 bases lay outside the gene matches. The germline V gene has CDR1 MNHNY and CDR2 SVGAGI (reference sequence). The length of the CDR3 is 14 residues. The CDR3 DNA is TGTGCCAGCAGCCCCCGACAGGGACAAGAGACCCAGTACTTC. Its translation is CASSPRQGQETQYF.

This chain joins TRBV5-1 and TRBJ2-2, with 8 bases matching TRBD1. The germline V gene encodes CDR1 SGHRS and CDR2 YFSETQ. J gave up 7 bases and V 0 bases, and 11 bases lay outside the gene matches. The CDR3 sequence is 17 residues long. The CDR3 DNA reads TGCGCCAGCAGCTTGGAGCCCGCCAGACAGGGGAACGGGGAGCTGTTTTTT. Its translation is CASSLEPARQGNGELFF.

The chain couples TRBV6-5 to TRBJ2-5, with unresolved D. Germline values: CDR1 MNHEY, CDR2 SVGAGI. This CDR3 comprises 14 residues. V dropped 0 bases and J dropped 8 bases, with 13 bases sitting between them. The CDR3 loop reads CASSYSILGNTQYF. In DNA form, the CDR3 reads TGTGCCAGCAGTTACTCGATCCTGGGGAATACCCAGTACTTC.

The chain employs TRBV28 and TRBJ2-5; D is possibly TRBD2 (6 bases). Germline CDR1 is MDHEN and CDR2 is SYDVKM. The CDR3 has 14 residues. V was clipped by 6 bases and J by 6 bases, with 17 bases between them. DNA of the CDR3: TGTGCCAGCAGCCCCCCGGACTACCCGAAGACCCAGTACTTC. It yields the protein CASSPPDYPKTQYF.

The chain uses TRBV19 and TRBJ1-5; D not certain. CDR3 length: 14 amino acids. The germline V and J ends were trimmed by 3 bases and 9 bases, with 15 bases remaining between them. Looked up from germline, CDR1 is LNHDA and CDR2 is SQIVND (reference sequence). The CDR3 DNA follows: TGTGCCAGTAGTATCCGCCCATCCCCGGCGCCCCAGCATTTT. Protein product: CASSIRPSPAPQHF.

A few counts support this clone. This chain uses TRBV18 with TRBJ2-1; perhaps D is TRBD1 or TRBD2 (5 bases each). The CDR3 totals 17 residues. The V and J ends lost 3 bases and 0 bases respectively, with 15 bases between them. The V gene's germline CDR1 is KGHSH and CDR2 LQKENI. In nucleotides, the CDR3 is TGTGCCAGCTCACCCCCGGGACGGGCCAGCTCCTACAATGAGCAGTTCTTC. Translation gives CASSPPGRASSYNEQFF.

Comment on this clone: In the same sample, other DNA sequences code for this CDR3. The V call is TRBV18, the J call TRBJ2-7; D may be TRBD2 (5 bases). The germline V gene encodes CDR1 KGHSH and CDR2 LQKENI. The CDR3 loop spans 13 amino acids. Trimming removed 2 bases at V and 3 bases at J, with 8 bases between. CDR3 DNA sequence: TGTGCCAGCTCACCAAGCCGGGACTACGAGCAGTACTTC. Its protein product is CASSPSRDYEQYF. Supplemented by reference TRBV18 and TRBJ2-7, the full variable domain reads NAGVMQNPRHLVRRRGQEARLRCSPMKGHSHVYWYRQLPEEGLKFMVYLQKENIIDESGMPKERFSAEFPKEGPSILRIQQVVRGDSAAYFCASSPSRDYEQYFGPGTRLTVT.

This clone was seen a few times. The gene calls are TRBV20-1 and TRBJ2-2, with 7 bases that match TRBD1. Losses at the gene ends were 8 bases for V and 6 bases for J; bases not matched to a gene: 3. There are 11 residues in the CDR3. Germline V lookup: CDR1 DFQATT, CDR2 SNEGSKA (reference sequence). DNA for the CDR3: TGCAGTACCGGACAGGCCGGGGAGCTGTTTTTT. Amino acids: CSTGQAGELFF.

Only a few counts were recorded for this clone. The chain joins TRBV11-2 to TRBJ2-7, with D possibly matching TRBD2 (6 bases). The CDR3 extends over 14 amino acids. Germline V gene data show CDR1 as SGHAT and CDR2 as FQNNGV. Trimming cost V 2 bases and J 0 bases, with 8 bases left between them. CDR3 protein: CASSLPRGSYEQYF. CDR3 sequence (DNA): TGTGCCAGCAGCTTACCGCGGGGCTCCTACGAGCAGTACTTC.

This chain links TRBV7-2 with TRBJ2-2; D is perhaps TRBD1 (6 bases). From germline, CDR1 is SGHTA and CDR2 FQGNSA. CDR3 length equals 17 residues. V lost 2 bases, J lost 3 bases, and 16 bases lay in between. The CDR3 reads CASSLKDRQGYTGELFF. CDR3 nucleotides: TGTGCCAGCAGCTTAAAGGATAGGCAGGGGTACACCGGGGAGCTGTTTTTT.

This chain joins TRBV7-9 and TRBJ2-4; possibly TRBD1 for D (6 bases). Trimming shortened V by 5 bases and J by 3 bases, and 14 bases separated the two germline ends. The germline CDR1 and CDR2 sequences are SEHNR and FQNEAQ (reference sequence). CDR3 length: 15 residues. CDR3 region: CASSLDRFGKNIQYF. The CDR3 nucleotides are TGTGCCAGCAGCCTTGACAGGTTTGGCAAAAACATTCAGTACTTC.